Each of the 21 T cell receptor beta chains below was sequenced from the same sample in a study of blood T cell repertoires in COVID-19. Sequencing used immunoSEQ multiplex PCR; TCRdb keeps in-frame clones, though not all of them. The repertoire holds 250,000 to 300,000 clones, with about nine tenths as singletons. Material for sequencing was peripheral blood. Receptor source: a woman between 35 and 50 years old who had recovered from COVID-19.

The J gene is TRBJ2-1, the V gene TRBV3-1 (or the pseudogene TRBV3-2), with no clear D. Germline lookup yields CDR1 LGHDT and CDR2 YNNKEL (reference sequence). The CDR3 totals 15 residues. The V end lost 4 bases, the J end lost 0 bases, and 10 bases lay between the germline ends. The CDR3, as DNA: TGTGCCAGCAGCCCTAGTCCTGCCTCCTACAATGAGCAGTTCTTC. Residues: CASSPSPASYNEQFF.

The chain carries TRBV6-5 and TRBJ2-7; the match to TRBD1 covers 8 bases. J lost 6 bases, V lost 5 bases, and 12 bases had no gene match. Germline V gene sequence: CDR1 MNHEY, CDR2 SVGAGI. The CDR3 consists of 15 residues. CDR3 coding DNA: TGTGCCAGCAGTCAGACAAGGACAGGGAAGAGCGAGCAGTACTTC. It specifies CASSQTRTGKSEQYF.

This chain uses TRBV27 with TRBJ2-7; tentatively, D is TRBD2 (6 bases). This CDR3 region has 15 residues. Looked up from germline, CDR1 is MNHEY and CDR2 is SMNVEV (reference sequence). V shed 7 bases and J shed 3 bases, with 19 bases lying between them. CDR3 sequence: CASTHPIPRDYEQYF. The CDR3 nucleotides are TGTGCCAGCACGCATCCGATCCCGCGGGACTACGAGCAGTACTTC.

This CDR3 is CATSRDSSTGVGNQPQHF. CDR3 nucleotides: TGTGCCACCAGCAGAGATTCTTCCACAGGGGTAGGCAATCAGCCCCAGCATTTT. This chain joins TRBV15 and TRBJ1-5; 7 nucleotides agree with TRBD1. This CDR3 spans 18 amino acids. With 0 bases clipped from V and 2 bases from J, the junction kept 10 bases outside the gene matches. Per germline, CDR1 LNHNV and CDR2 YYDKDF (reference sequence).

The rearrangement joins TRBV10-3 to TRBJ2-5, with 8 bases identical to TRBD1. Germline V CDR1 and CDR2: ENHRY, SYGVKD. J gave up 5 bases and V 3 bases, and 2 bases lay outside the gene matches. The CDR3 is 13 residues long. CDR3 region: CAISDRGRETQYF. CDR3 DNA sequence: TGTGCCATCAGTGACAGGGGGCGGGAGACCCAGTACTTC.

The chain carries TRBV11-3 and TRBJ1-1, with unresolved D. The length of the CDR3 is 15 residues. V was pared by 0 bases and J by 0 bases, with 8 bases between. Germline loops: CDR1 SGHNT, CDR2 YENEEA. The CDR3 is CASSLERAMNTEAFF. The CDR3, as DNA: TGTGCCAGCAGCTTAGAGCGCGCGATGAACACTGAAGCTTTCTTT.

The chain employs TRBV28 and TRBJ2-1, with 11 bases fitting TRBD1. Germline CDR1 MDHEN, CDR2 SYDVKM. V lost 6 bases and J lost 3; bases outside the gene matches: 7. The CDR3 totals 16 residues. This CDR3 is CASSRLGTGGYNEQFF. As DNA, the CDR3 is TGTGCCAGCAGCCGTCTCGGGACAGGGGGCTACAATGAGCAGTTCTTC.

V gene TRBV5-6 combines with J gene TRBJ2-4, with 7 bases lining up with TRBD1. The CDR3 is 15 residues long. Trimming removed 0 bases from V and 8 bases from J; junction bases left unmatched: 8. CDR1 is SGHDT and CDR2 is YYEEEE in the germline V gene. For the CDR3, the DNA is TGTGCCAGCAGCTTGGAACAGGGGTCCGTGTACATTCAGTACTTC. Translated: CASSLEQGSVYIQYF.

The J gene is TRBJ2-7, the V gene TRBV7-7; TRBD1 is a possible D gene (6 bases). Deletions cut 1 base from V and 2 bases from J, with 12 bases between. The CDR3 is 15 amino acids. The germline CDR1 and CDR2 sequences are SSHAT and FNYEAQ (reference sequence). DNA of the CDR3: TGTGCCAGCAGCTTAGGTGGGACAACAACCTACGAGCAGTACTTC. Translated, it gives CASSLGGTTTYEQYF.

The chain links TRBV7-2 to TRBJ1-6, with D possibly TRBD1 on 5 matching bases. The V end was cut by 2 bases, the J end by 5 bases, with 13 bases between. The CDR3 is made up of 16 amino acids. Per germline, CDR1 SGHTA and CDR2 FQGNSA. This CDR3 reads CASSLNYSGNNSPLHF. CDR3 sequence (DNA): TGTGCCAGCAGCTTAAATTATTCAGGGAATAATTCACCCCTCCACTTT.

This rearrangement joins TRBV5-4 to TRBJ1-1; D may be TRBD1 (5 bases). V lost 4 bases and J 10 bases, leaving 17 bases between the germline ends. The CDR3 runs to 13 residues. Germline CDR1 reads SGHNT; CDR2 reads YYREEE (reference sequence). As DNA, the CDR3 is TGTGCCAGCAGCCCAGGCCGGGTGGGGGGAGCTTTCTTT. The encoded protein is CASSPGRVGGAFF.

This sequence joins TRBV7-9 and TRBJ1-1; TRBD1 matches 7 bases. CDR1 is SEHNR, CDR2 FQNEAQ, per germline (reference sequence). V trimming: 5 bases; J trimming: 4 bases; junction bases outside the gene matches: 10. This CDR3 is 15 amino acids long. The CDR3 reads CASSPRQGTGTEAFF. The CDR3 DNA sequence: TGTGCCAGCAGCCCTCGACAGGGCACTGGCACTGAAGCTTTCTTT.

The J gene is TRBJ2-2, the V gene TRBV9; no clear D. CDR1 and CDR2 (germline): SGDLS, YYNGEE. The CDR3 loop spans 15 amino acids. V lost 0 bases and J 4 bases, leaving 10 bases between the germline ends. The CDR3, as DNA: TGTGCCAGCAGCGTAGTCGGCGGAATCACCGGGGAGCTGTTTTTT. Translating gives CASSVVGGITGELFF.

The gene calls are TRBV7-2 and TRBJ2-3; the D is unclear. The CDR3 sequence is 14 residues long. Germline V gene data show CDR1 as SGHTA and CDR2 as FQGNSA. V was trimmed by 6 bases and J by 6 bases, leaving 16 bases between them. The CDR3 sequence: CASSEDFRQDTQYF. CDR3 sequence (DNA): TGTGCCAGCAGTGAGGATTTTCGTCAGGATACGCAGTATTTT.

This chain links TRBV12-5 with TRBJ2-3; TRBD2 agrees at 11 bases. Germline assignment: CDR1 LGHNT and CDR2 FRNRAP. With 5 bases clipped from V and 8 bases from J, the junction kept 9 bases outside the gene matches. The length of the CDR3 is 15 residues. The CDR3 region has the DNA TGTGCTAGTGGTCACGGACTAGCGGGTGGGGCTACGCAGTATTTT. Protein: CASGHGLAGGATQYF.

The CDR3 spells CASSPPLAGAETQYF. The CDR3 DNA reads TGTGCCAGCAGCCCCCCACTAGCGGGAGCAGAGACCCAGTACTTC. This chain uses TRBV14 with TRBJ2-5; TRBD2 matches at 11 bases. J gave up 4 bases and V 4 bases, and 5 bases lay outside the gene matches. CDR1 and CDR2 (germline): SGHDN, FVKESK. The CDR3 covers 15 residues. The entire variable domain, with the rest obtained from reference TRBV14 and TRBJ2-5, is as follows: EAGVTQFPSHSVIEKGQTVTLRCDPISGHDNLYWYRRVMGKEIKFLLHFVKESKQDESGMPNNRFLAERTGGTYSTLKVQPAELEDSGVYFCASSPPLAGAETQYFGPGTRLLVL.

This clone was detected many times. This rearrangement joins TRBV4-2 to TRBJ2-7; TRBD2 aligns across 7 bases. This CDR3 has 13 residues. With V trimmed by 4 bases and J by 4 bases, 4 bases remained unmatched. In germline, CDR1 is LGHNA, CDR2 YNFKEQ. CDR3 coding DNA: TGTGCCAGCAGCCTACGCGGGAGTTACGAGCAGTACTTC. This gives the protein CASSLRGSYEQYF.

This clone was seen only a few times. This rearrangement joins TRBV7-9 to TRBJ2-2; D is possibly TRBD1 (6 bases). Trimming removed 5 bases at V and 3 bases at J, with 10 bases between. The CDR3 has 14 residues. Germline CDR1 is SEHNR and CDR2 is FQNEAQ (reference sequence). CDR3 in DNA: TGTGCCAGCAGCACACGACAGGACACCGGGGAGCTGTTTTTT. Its translation: CASSTRQDTGELFF. Drawing the rest from reference TRBV7-9 and TRBJ2-2, the complete variable domain is DTGVSQNPRHKITKRGQNVTFRCDPISEHNRLYWYRQTLGQGPEFLTYFQNEAQLEKSRLLSDRFSAERPKGSFSTLEIQRTEQGDSAMYLCASSTRQDTGELFFGEGSRLTVL.

Remarks on this clone: At one end the junction does not follow the germline gene, possibly because of a read error. The V call is TRBV7-9, the J call TRBJ2-7; TRBD1 is a possible D gene (5 bases). The CDR3 covers 12 residues. Germline V CDR1 and CDR2: SEHNR, FQNEAQ (reference sequence). The CDR3 protein is CASGQGSYAQYF. CDR3 DNA sequence: TGTGCCAGCGGGCAGGGTTCCTACGCGCAGTACTTC.

The rearrangement links TRBV5-1 to TRBJ2-5, with 11 bases aligning to TRBD2. Germline V gene sequence: CDR1 SGHRS, CDR2 YFSETQ. This CDR3 is 16 amino acids long. The trim removed 0 bases at V and 1 base at J, leaving 2 bases unmatched. The CDR3 DNA is TGCGCCAGCAGCTTGGGACTAGCGGGAACCCAAGAGACCCAGTACTTC. Translated, it gives CASSLGLAGTQETQYF. The variable domain in full, with the rest retrieved from reference TRBV5-1 and TRBJ2-5, is KAGVTQTPRYLIKTRGQQVTLSCSPISGHRSVSWYQQTPGQGLQFLFEYFSETQRNKGNFPGRFSGRQFSNSRSEMNVSTLELGDSALYLCASSLGLAGTQETQYFGPGTRLLVL.

The V gene is TRBV28, the J gene TRBJ1-1, with TRBD1 identical over 10 bases. With V trimmed by 6 bases and J by 4 bases, 8 bases remained unmatched. Germline CDR1 and CDR2: MDHEN and SYDVKM. The CDR3 totals 15 residues. The CDR3 region is CASSAIGQGGTEAFF. The DNA for the CDR3 is TGTGCCAGCAGCGCAATCGGACAGGGGGGCACTGAAGCTTTCTTT.